This TCR beta chain comes out of a study of blood T cell repertoires in COVID-19 (TCRdb year 2020). Regarding the complete study: Samples from collaborators originated in the United States, Italy and Spain and spanned both the acute and convalescent phases of COVID-19. A freely available public database, intended as a resource for researchers studying the immune response to SARS-CoV-2, is where the repertoires were released. The material from the prospective study consisted of cDNA or gDNA derived from T cells, B-cell-depleted T cells, or PBMCs. HLA class I and class II types, where available, came from metadata supplied by the sample provider rather than from assay-based typing. The samples were drawn from the first 160 participants of the ongoing ImmuneRACE study and from 950 to 1,500 subjects provided by 6 global collaborators. Subjects who had been exposed to COVID-19, were actively infected with it, or had recovered from it provided the deeply sampled blood TCRbeta repertoires that made up the dataset. Nearly every sample came with metadata listing a de-identified subject ID, COVID-19 status, age in years and sex.

Measured from the cysteine to the phenylalanine, the CDR3 is 15 residues long. The sequence is cut down to CDR3 DNA, 45 bases in frame from base 1. From the germline V gene (reference sequence), CDR1 is SEHNR and CDR2 is FQNEAQ. Trimming accounts for 5 bases at V and 4 bases at J, while the number of junction bases matched to no gene is 4. The full study reports these points: Clinical and demographic metadata were provided uncurated, with the amount varying by source and participant.

Each collaborating institution followed its own protocols to collect whole blood in K2EDTA tubes. For TCRbeta analysis, collaborators shipped samples as frozen whole blood, isolated PBMCs, or DNA extracted from either of those sample types. The immunoSEQ Assay, a bias-controlled multiplex PCR, was used to amplify TCRbeta CDR3 regions from genomic DNA. In the paper's pipeline: Nucleated cell counts per sample were estimated from amplification of reference gene primers within the assay. To quantify the absolute abundance of each unique TCRbeta CDR3 rearrangement, sequence reads were collapsed and filtered. For each sample, productive Simpson clonality was calculated as the square root of Simpson's diversity index across productive rearrangements. Sourced from immuneACCESS, this table was stored by TCRdb with only in-frame sequences that have V and J called. A share of the clones is absent; for the studies checked, an unresolved V gene accounts for under half, and the remainder has no known explanation. D and trimming were read from the DNA, whereas the V and J calls and clone size are those reported in that table. The sample yields about 73,000 clones; roughly 84% were counted once. The top ten hold around 27% of the sample.

As regards this clone: Its antigen specificity is not known. Base qualities are missing; no much larger clone stands one base away.

The chain joins TRBV7-9 to TRBJ2-2, and TRBD1 aligns with 10 junction nucleotides. The source of this sequence is a human donor in a cohort sampled during active COVID-19. Sequencing was carried out using peripheral blood. The base sequence is TGTGCCAGCAGCCTGCGGACAGGGGGCACCGGGGAGCTGTTTTTT. This sequence encodes CASSLRTGGTGELFF. Where the CDR3 stops, the reference TRBV7-9 and TRBJ2-2 genes take over; the full variable domain is DTGVSQNPRHKITKRGQNVTFRCDPISEHNRLYWYRQTLGQGPEFLTYFQNEAQLEKSRLLSDRFSAERPKGSFSTLEIQRTEQGDSAMYLCASSLRTGGTGELFFGEGSRLTVL.